This T cell receptor beta chain was recovered during a study of cytomegalovirus exposure and HLA in healthy donors. As to this clone: No antigen is known for it.

The ends lost 5 bases at V and 7 bases at J; junction bases unmatched: 14. Germline CDR1 SEHNR, CDR2 FQNEAQ (reference sequence). This CDR3 spans 16 amino acids. Overall study findings and caveats: Most observed TCR sequences were rare, whereas some public TCRs were detected in many donors. Certain indistinguishable V segments, among them TRBV6-2 and TRBV6-3, were excluded.

The PCR had 60 Vbeta and 13 Jbeta primers. The method was immunoSEQ multiplex PCR; TCRdb's version includes in-frame clones alone and lacks a portion of them. The profile shows about 170,000 clones, 75% to 90% of them singletons. The clonotype originates from a male donor in good health and CMV-seronegative. V and J are TRBV7-9 and TRBJ1-2, with 9 bases matching TRBD1. Input material: PBMCs. CDR3 loop: CASSRATGGSVRGYTF. The CDR3 bases are TGTGCCAGCAGCCGTGCGACAGGGGGAAGTGTTCGTGGCTACACCTTC.